The 24 T cell receptor beta chains below all came from one sample that was sequenced in a study of high-grade serous ovarian cancer treatment subgroups (dated by TCRdb to the early 2020s). Library preparation used the immunoSEQ multiplex PCR assay. TCRdb re-hosts the immuneACCESS table, in-frame sequences only. Its copies lack some clones; in the studies checked, an unresolved V gene accounts for under half of them, and the cause for the rest is not known. The sample includes about 7,100 clones, with about three quarters observed a single time. Jointly, the top ten make up 4.8% of the sample. The tumor samples were collected prior to definitive surgery or chemotherapy. Material for sequencing was tumor tissue. The receptor source for this set is a human donor with high-grade serous ovarian cancer.

V usage is TRBV6-6 and J usage is TRBJ1-3; tentative D call: TRBD1 (6 bases). V dropped 5 bases and J dropped 9 bases, with 23 bases sitting between them. The length of the CDR3 is 16 residues. CDR1 is MNHNY and CDR2 is SVGAGI in the germline V gene (reference sequence). The CDR3 sequence is CASSPRTEASPVTIYF. Written as DNA, the CDR3 is TGTGCCAGCAGTCCGCGGACAGAAGCGTCACCCGTCACCATATATTTT.

This clone was recorded a few times. J is TRBJ1-5 and V is TRBV7-9, with D possibly being TRBD1 (6 bases). Per germline, CDR1 SEHNR and CDR2 FQNEAQ (reference sequence). The germline V and J ends were trimmed by 5 bases and 4 bases, with 12 bases remaining between them. The CDR3 is 14 residues long. The CDR3 is CASSAVQGNQPQHF. The CDR3 nucleotides are TGTGCCAGCAGCGCCGTACAGGGAAATCAGCCCCAGCATTTT.

This chain links TRBV2 with TRBJ2-4, with D hard to call. The CDR3 extends over 15 amino acids. With 8 bases removed from V and 0 bases from J, the gap between germline ends came to 14 bases. The germline V gene has CDR1 SNHLY and CDR2 FYNNEI. The CDR3 protein is CASSDPGLAKNIQYF. DNA of the CDR3: TGTGCCAGCTCCGACCCCGGGCTAGCCAAAAACATTCAGTACTTC.

CDR3 sequence: CASSFENLIKNIQYF. The CDR3 bases are TGTGCCAGCAGCTTTGAGAACTTAATCAAAAACATTCAGTACTTC. The rearrangement uses TRBV7-9 and TRBJ2-4; D gene unclear. Germline-derived CDR1 and CDR2 are SEHNR and FQNEAQ (reference sequence). The CDR3 runs 15 residues. V was trimmed by 3 bases and J by 3 bases, leaving 12 bases between them. Complete variable domain (other parts from reference TRBV7-9 and TRBJ2-4): DTGVSQNPRHKITKRGQNVTFRCDPISEHNRLYWYRQTLGQGPEFLTYFQNEAQLEKSRLLSDRFSAERPKGSFSTLEIQRTEQGDSAMYLCASSFENLIKNIQYFGAGTRLSVL.

The chain recombines TRBV5-1 with TRBJ2-7; D might be TRBD2 (5 bases). V was cut by 1 base and J by 3 bases, with 8 bases left in between. CDR1 is SGHRS and CDR2 is YFSETQ in the germline V gene. This CDR3 is 13 amino acids long. CDR3: CASSLQRSYEQYF. CDR3 nucleotide sequence: TGCGCCAGCAGCTTGCAGCGGAGCTACGAGCAGTACTTC.

The chain links TRBV6-5 to TRBJ1-1; D call uncertain. The CDR3 is 14 residues long. Per germline, CDR1 MNHEY and CDR2 SVGAGI. V was cut by 5 bases and J by 7 bases, with 17 bases left in between. The CDR3 coding sequence is TGTGCCAGCAGTAAGGACGGGCATCCGAGTGAAGCTTTCTTT. This translates into CASSKDGHPSEAFF.

This chain uses TRBV14 with TRBJ2-3; 9 bases fit TRBD1. The germline V gene encodes CDR1 SGHDN and CDR2 FVKESK. V was pared by 4 bases and J by 6 bases, with 5 bases of the junction left unmatched. This CDR3 region has 14 residues. The CDR3 spells CASSRRQGGDTQYF. CDR3 sequence (DNA): TGTGCCAGCAGCCGAAGACAGGGGGGGGATACGCAGTATTTT.

The CDR3 region is CASARDVSTDTQYF. As DNA, the CDR3 is TGTGCCAGCGCTAGGGACGTGTCCACAGATACGCAGTATTTT. The V and J genes are TRBV6-4 and TRBJ2-3; D possibly matches TRBD1 or TRBD2 (5 bases each). The CDR3 extends over 14 amino acids. Trimming stripped 8 bases from V and 2 bases from J, with 14 bases between. Looked up from germline, CDR1 is MRHNA and CDR2 is SNTAGT.

The chain couples TRBV5-4 to TRBJ1-4; the D gene is possibly TRBD1 (5 bases). Germline V gene lookup returns CDR1 SGHNT and CDR2 YYREEE (reference sequence). The V and J ends lost 0 bases and 6 bases respectively, with 12 bases between them. CDR3 size: 15 residues. The chain's CDR3 is CASSLGAGLDEKLFF. The CDR3 nucleotides read TGTGCCAGCAGCTTGGGAGCAGGGCTAGATGAAAAACTGTTTTTT.

V gene TRBV7-2 combines with J gene TRBJ1-5, with D unclear. This CDR3 region has 14 residues. Trimming stripped 6 bases from V and 3 bases from J, with 12 bases between. Germline V lookup: CDR1 SGHTA, CDR2 FQGNSA. The CDR3 coding sequence is TGTGCCAGCAGGGATGGGAACCTCAATCAGCCCCAGCATTTT. It codes for CASRDGNLNQPQHF. Based on the CDR3 plus reference TRBV7-2 and TRBJ1-5, the full variable domain is GAGVSQSPSNKVTEKGKDVELRCDPISGHTALYWYRQSLGQGLEFLIYFQGNSAPDKSGLPSDRFSAERTGGSVSTLTIQRTQQEDSAVYLCASRDGNLNQPQHFGDGTRLSIL.

The chain carries TRBV6-1 and TRBJ1-1; no definite D call. In germline, CDR1 is MNHNS, CDR2 SASEGT. The CDR3 length is 18 residues. V dropped 2 bases and J dropped 5 bases, with 24 bases sitting between them. DNA of the CDR3: TGTGCCAGCAGTGAACTGCCCGCTATCCGTATCCGATGGACTGAAGCTTTCTTT. Protein sequence: CASSELPAIRIRWTEAFF.

The V and J genes are TRBV18 and TRBJ1-1; 11 nucleotides line up with TRBD1. The CDR3 contains 16 residues. After removal of 2 bases from V and 1 base from J, the junction contained 3 bases not matched to a gene. Germline lookup yields CDR1 KGHSH and CDR2 LQKENI. DNA for the CDR3: TGTGCCAGCTCACCAAACGGACAGGGGGCGAACACTGAAGCTTTCTTT. It specifies CASSPNGQGANTEAFF. The whole variable domain, filled in from reference TRBV18 and TRBJ1-1, reads NAGVMQNPRHLVRRRGQEARLRCSPMKGHSHVYWYRQLPEEGLKFMVYLQKENIIDESGMPKERFSAEFPKEGPSILRIQQVVRGDSAAYFCASSPNGQGANTEAFFGQGTRLTVV.

The gene calls are TRBV5-1 and TRBJ2-7; a possible D gene is TRBD1 (6 bases). This CDR3 spans 15 amino acids. The V gene's germline CDR1 is SGHRS and CDR2 YFSETQ. V shed 6 bases and J shed 6 bases, with 22 bases lying between them. CDR3 amino acids: CASNLRGQGSSEQYF. CDR3 DNA sequence: TGCGCCAGCAACCTACGTGGGCAGGGGTCAAGCGAGCAGTACTTC.

The chain links TRBV5-4 to TRBJ1-1; 7 bases line up with TRBD1. The CDR3 has 14 residues. Trimming at V came to 6 bases and at J to 4 bases, leaving 9 bases not matched to a gene. Germline lookup yields CDR1 SGHNT and CDR2 YYREEE (reference sequence). CDR3 sequence reads: CASNDRAMGTEAFF. The CDR3 region has the DNA TGTGCCAGCAACGACAGGGCGATGGGCACTGAAGCTTTCTTT.

The chain couples TRBV10-2 to TRBJ1-2, with D unclear. V was clipped by 0 bases and J by 1 base, with 15 bases between them. This CDR3 comprises 17 residues. Germline assignment: CDR1 WSHSY and CDR2 SAAADI. CDR3 amino acids: CASSESAGSPDNYGYTF. As DNA, the CDR3 is TGCGCCAGCAGTGAGTCCGCCGGGAGCCCTGATAACTATGGCTACACCTTC.

The chain links TRBV29-1 to TRBJ2-1; a possible D gene is TRBD2 (5 bases). The length of the CDR3 is 14 residues. Germline V lookup: CDR1 SQVTM, CDR2 ANQGSEA. With 0 bases removed from V and 9 bases from J, the gap between germline ends came to 15 bases. The DNA of the CDR3 is TGCAGCGTTGAAGATTCTCGGGTCCGGGGTGAGCAGTTCTTC. Protein product: CSVEDSRVRGEQFF.

CDR3 loop: CSVEGLAGSYNEQFF. The CDR3 nucleotides are TGCAGCGTTGAAGGACTAGCGGGCTCCTACAATGAGCAGTTCTTC. The V call is TRBV29-1, the J call TRBJ2-1, with 10 bases that match TRBD2. Germline CDR1 SQVTM, CDR2 ANQGSEA. V gave up 1 base and J gave up 0 bases; unmatched junction bases: 0. This CDR3 region has 15 residues.

This clone was found a few times. This chain joins TRBV11-3 and TRBJ1-5; 7 nucleotides agree with TRBD1. Per the germline V gene, CDR1 is SGHNT and CDR2 is YENEEA. J was trimmed by 3 bases and V by 5 bases; bases with no gene match: 13. This CDR3 is 17 amino acids long. The CDR3 reads CASSARQGGMDNQPQHF. In DNA, the CDR3 is TGTGCCAGCAGCGCCAGACAGGGAGGGATGGACAATCAGCCCCAGCATTTT.

The gene calls are TRBV9 and TRBJ1-2, with 11 bases matching TRBD1. This CDR3 spans 16 amino acids. CDR1 is SGDLS and CDR2 is YYNGEE in the germline V gene. The V gene end was trimmed by 0 bases and the J gene end by 4 bases; junction bases not matched to a gene: 5. This chain's CDR3 is CASSVAGTGGPYGYTF. For the CDR3, the DNA is TGTGCCAGCAGCGTAGCTGGGACAGGGGGGCCCTATGGCTACACCTTC.

This clone was found a few times. The chain is built from TRBV7-9 and TRBJ2-7; 14 nucleotides line up with TRBD2. J gave up 2 bases and V 5 bases, and 11 bases lay outside the gene matches. The CDR3 is 18 residues long. Germline V gene lookup returns CDR1 SEHNR and CDR2 FQNEAQ (reference sequence). CDR3 sequence reads: CASSSPGTSGGSTYEQYF. CDR3 DNA: TGTGCCAGCAGCAGTCCCGGGACTAGCGGGGGAAGTACCTACGAGCAGTACTTC. The whole variable domain, filled in from reference TRBV7-9 and TRBJ2-7, reads DTGVSQNPRHKITKRGQNVTFRCDPISEHNRLYWYRQTLGQGPEFLTYFQNEAQLEKSRLLSDRFSAERPKGSFSTLEIQRTEQGDSAMYLCASSSPGTSGGSTYEQYFGPGTRLTVT.

This clone was recorded a few times. The rearrangement uses TRBV10-3 and TRBJ1-1; no clear D gene. The CDR3 spans 15 residues. CDR1 is ENHRY, CDR2 SYGVKD, per germline. V was clipped by 0 bases and J by 0 bases, with 8 bases between them. CDR3 bases: TGTGCCATCAGTGAGTCGCTGGAGGTGAACACTGAAGCTTTCTTT. It yields the protein CAISESLEVNTEAFF.

This clone appeared once. The chain couples TRBV5-1 to TRBJ2-7; 8 bases line up with TRBD2. CDR1 and CDR2 (germline): SGHRS, YFSETQ. The CDR3 runs to 14 residues. V shed 3 bases, J shed 6 bases, and the junction held 8 bases outside the gene matches. CDR3 nucleotide sequence: TGCGCCAGCAGCTCCCCGGGGGGGGTTCGCGAGCAGTACTTC. This sequence encodes CASSSPGGVREQYF.

The V call is TRBV19, the J call TRBJ2-3, with TRBD2 matching 15 bases. V lost 5 bases, J lost 0 bases, and 3 bases stayed unmatched. The CDR3 consists of 17 residues. The germline CDR1 and CDR2 sequences are LNHDA and SQIVND (reference sequence). CDR3 nucleotide sequence: TGTGCCAGTAGTCCCGGGACTAGCGGGGGGAGCACAGATACGCAGTATTTT. Protein: CASSPGTSGGSTDTQYF.

This chain links TRBV29-1 with TRBJ2-7; TRBD1 is a possible D gene (5 bases). V lost 4 bases to trimming and J lost 2 bases, with 12 bases between them. CDR3 length: 13 amino acids. Germline values: CDR1 SQVTM, CDR2 ANQGSEA. The CDR3 region has the DNA TGCAGCGTTGCGACGGACACCCCCTACGAGCAGTACTTC. Its protein is CSVATDTPYEQYF.